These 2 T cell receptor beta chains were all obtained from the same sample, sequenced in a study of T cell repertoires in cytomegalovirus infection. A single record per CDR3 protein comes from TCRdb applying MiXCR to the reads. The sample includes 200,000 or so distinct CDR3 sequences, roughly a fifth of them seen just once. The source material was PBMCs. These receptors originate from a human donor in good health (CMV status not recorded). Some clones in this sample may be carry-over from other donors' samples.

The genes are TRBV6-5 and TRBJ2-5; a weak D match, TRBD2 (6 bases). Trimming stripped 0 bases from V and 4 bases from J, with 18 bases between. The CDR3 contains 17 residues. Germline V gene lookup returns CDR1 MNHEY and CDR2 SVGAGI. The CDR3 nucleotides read TGTGCCAGCAGTTACTCGAGGTCGGCTAGCGTACGAGAGACCCAGTACTTC. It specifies CASSYSRSASVRETQYF.

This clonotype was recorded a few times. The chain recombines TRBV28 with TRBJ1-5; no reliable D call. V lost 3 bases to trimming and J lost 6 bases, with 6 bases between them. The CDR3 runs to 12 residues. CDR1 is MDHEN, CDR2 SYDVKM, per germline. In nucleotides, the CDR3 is TGTGCCAGCAGTTTTGTGGTTCAGCCCCAGCATTTT. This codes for CASSFVVQPQHF.